This T cell receptor beta chain was sequenced for a study of blood T cell repertoires in COVID-19. Study context: Sources were T cells, B-cell-depleted T cells, or PBMCs; the material itself was cDNA or gDNA.

Original analysis: It was from reference gene primer amplification that nucleated cell counts were estimated. Sequenced by immunoSEQ multiplex PCR; TCRdb stores in-frame clones only, minus some. V and J calls and clone size are copied from that table; D and trimming were computed from the DNA. The table includes 54,000 or so clones, 82% detected once. Germline CDR1 reads LGHNA; CDR2 reads YSLEER. The CDR3 totals 14 residues. Trimming left V 0 bases short and J 0 bases short, with 5 bases between. The specimen was peripheral blood. This chain links TRBV4-3 with TRBJ1-2; D is unresolved. This receptor was taken from a man aged 80 or over with COVID-19, enrolled during active disease. The CDR3 DNA reads TGCGCCAGCAGCCAAGACTTAGCTAACTATGGCTACACCTTC. The encoded protein is CASSQDLANYGYTF.